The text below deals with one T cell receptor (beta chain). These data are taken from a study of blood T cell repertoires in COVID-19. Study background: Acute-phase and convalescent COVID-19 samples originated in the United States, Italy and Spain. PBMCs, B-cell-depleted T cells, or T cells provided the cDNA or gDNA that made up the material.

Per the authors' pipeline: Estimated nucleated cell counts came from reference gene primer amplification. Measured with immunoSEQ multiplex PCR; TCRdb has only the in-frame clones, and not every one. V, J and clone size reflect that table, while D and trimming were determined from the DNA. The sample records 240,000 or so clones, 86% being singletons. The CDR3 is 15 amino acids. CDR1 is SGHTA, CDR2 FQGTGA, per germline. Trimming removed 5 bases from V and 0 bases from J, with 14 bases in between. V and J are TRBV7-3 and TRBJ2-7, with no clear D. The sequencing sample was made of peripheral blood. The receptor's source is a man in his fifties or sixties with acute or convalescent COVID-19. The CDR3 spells CASSLHQASSYEQYF. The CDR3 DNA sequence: TGTGCCAGCAGCCTCCACCAGGCCTCCTCCTACGAGCAGTACTTC.